This entry concerns a single T cell receptor beta chain. Its antigen is unknown. A deep-level run was used for the assay. Measured with immunoSEQ multiplex PCR; TCRdb has only the in-frame clones, and not every one. The sample has under 2,000,000 clones, approximately 94% seen once. The entry originates in a study of shared clonotypes between healthy human individuals. The overall study: The plates for each donor numbered three CD4 naive, three CD4 memory, two CD8 naive and one CD8 memory.

Naive CD8 cells comprised CD45RO-negative, CCR7-positively selected cells, excluding terminally differentiated effector memory CD45RA+ cells. Regarding the study as a whole: Some naive CD4 clonotypes, approximately 4.5%, turned up in common across several donors.

This CDR3 comprises 16 residues. CDR1 SEHNR and CDR2 FQNEAQ come from the germline V gene (reference sequence). V gave up 1 base and J gave up 4 bases; unmatched junction bases: 6. Sequencing was carried out using naive CD8+ T cells sorted from blood. This chain joins TRBV7-9 and TRBJ2-2; 7 nucleotides agree with TRBD1. The clonotype originates from a man aged 18 to 30 in good health. DNA for the CDR3: TGTGCCAGCAGCTTAGACAGGGGCCGAGGCACCGGGGAGCTGTTTTTT. Translation: CASSLDRGRGTGELFF.